Each of the 11 T cell receptor beta chains below was sequenced from the same sample in a study of T cell responses to AZD1222 COVID-19 vaccine. TCRdb's copy holds only in-frame clones and misses some; the assay was immunoSEQ multiplex PCR. The sample gives approximately 110,000 clones, 82% of which show up once; about 5% is in the top ten. Material: peripheral blood, obtained on day 0 of AZD1222 vaccination. Every receptor here comes from an adult in good health.

The chain recombines TRBV27 with TRBJ2-2, with D perhaps being TRBD1 or TRBD2 (6 bases each). The V end was cut by 2 bases, the J end by 5 bases, with 15 bases between. This CDR3 spans 16 amino acids. Per germline, CDR1 MNHEY and CDR2 SMNVEV (reference sequence). The CDR3: CASSLIGGAGTGELFF. DNA for the CDR3: TGTGCCAGCAGTTTAATCGGGGGCGCAGGTACCGGGGAGCTGTTTTTT.

The chain carries TRBV7-2 and TRBJ1-1, with a tentative D call TRBD1 (6 bases). Trimming removed 2 bases at V and 5 bases at J, with 21 bases between. The CDR3 has 17 residues. Looked up from germline, CDR1 is SGHTA and CDR2 is FQGNSA. The CDR3 loop is CASSLYPTLKGGTEAFF. CDR3 in DNA: TGTGCCAGCAGCTTATACCCCACCCTCAAGGGGGGAACTGAAGCTTTCTTT.

This clone came up a few times. V and J are TRBV12-5 and TRBJ1-4; tentative D call: TRBD1 (5 bases). CDR3 length equals 15 residues. Germline CDR1 reads LGHNT; CDR2 reads FRNRAP. The V end was cut by 1 base, the J end by 4 bases, with 10 bases between. The CDR3 region is CASGLAFGGNEKLFF. CDR3 DNA: TGTGCTAGTGGTTTGGCCTTCGGGGGTAATGAAAAACTGTTTTTT.

The CDR3 spells CASSRTSGGVYEQYF. CDR3 DNA sequence: TGTGCCAGCAGCCGTACTAGCGGGGGCGTCTACGAGCAGTACTTC. The chain carries TRBV11-2 and TRBJ2-7; 11 positions agree with TRBD2. CDR3 size: 15 residues. J gave up 3 bases and V 5 bases, and 6 bases lay outside the gene matches. Germline V gene lookup returns CDR1 SGHAT and CDR2 FQNNGV.

The V gene is TRBV4-3, the J gene TRBJ2-2; possible D gene TRBD1, 5 bases. Germline CDR1 LGHNA, CDR2 YSLEER. Trimming took off 1 base at V and 8 bases at J, with 17 bases between the two ends. The CDR3 runs 16 residues. The CDR3 sequence: CASSQGPPPGLGELFF. CDR3 nucleotides: TGCGCCAGCAGCCAAGGTCCCCCCCCAGGGTTGGGGGAGCTGTTTTTT.

This clone was detected once. V usage is TRBV5-4 and J usage is TRBJ2-4; tentatively, D is TRBD2 (6 bases). V was pared by 0 bases and J by 3 bases, with 16 bases between. The CDR3 is 17 amino acids. The V gene's germline CDR1 is SGHNT and CDR2 YYREEE (reference sequence). For the CDR3, the DNA is TGTGCCAGCAGCTTGGAAGGAGGGCCTGTAGGCAAAAACATTCAGTACTTC. Translating gives CASSLEGGPVGKNIQYF.

This clone was picked up one time. The chain employs TRBV19 and TRBJ1-1; unclear D gene. The germline V gene encodes CDR1 LNHDA and CDR2 SQIVND (reference sequence). Trimming removed 6 bases at V and 8 bases at J, with 10 bases between. The CDR3 is made up of 11 amino acids. DNA of the CDR3: TGTGCCAGTAGGCTGGGAAAGGAAGCTTTCTTT. This encodes CASRLGKEAFF. The full variable domain, rest sourced from reference TRBV19 and TRBJ1-1, is DGGITQSPKYLFRKEGQNVTLSCEQNLNHDAMYWYRQDPGQGLRLIYYSQIVNDFQKGDIAEGYSVSREKKESFPLTVTSAQKNPTAFYLCASRLGKEAFFGQGTRLTVV.

The V and J genes are TRBV5-6 and TRBJ2-1, with a weak D call TRBD2 (6 bases). The CDR3 extends over 15 amino acids. Germline CDR1 SGHDT, CDR2 YYEEEE. The V and J ends lost 4 bases and 6 bases respectively, with 17 bases between them. Here the CDR3 DNA reads TGTGCCAGCAGCCTCCCGGGGCTAGCGAGCAATGAGCAGTTCTTC. It translates to CASSLPGLASNEQFF.

The V and J genes are TRBV10-3 and TRBJ2-5, with 8 bases matching TRBD1. The germline gives CDR1 ENHRY, CDR2 SYGVKD. The CDR3 extends over 15 amino acids. V trimming: 2 bases; J trimming: 0 bases; junction bases outside the gene matches: 2. CDR3 DNA sequence: TGTGCCATCAGTGAGCGGACAGGGTACCAAGAGACCCAGTACTTC. Residues: CAISERTGYQETQYF.

The chain combines TRBV15 with TRBJ1-1; D gene ambiguous. The CDR3 is 17 amino acids. Germline V lookup: CDR1 LNHNV, CDR2 YYDKDF (reference sequence). Trimming removed 1 base at V and 0 bases at J, with 15 bases between. The CDR3 DNA sequence: TGTGCCACCAGCAGAGCCCCTCGTGTAGGAATGAACACTGAAGCTTTCTTT. This sequence encodes CATSRAPRVGMNTEAFF.

The chain uses TRBV14 and TRBJ1-1; D unresolved. The CDR3 extends over 13 amino acids. Trimming removed 1 base at V and 6 bases at J, with 9 bases between. Per germline, CDR1 SGHDN and CDR2 FVKESK. The CDR3 DNA reads as TGTGCCAGCAGCCAAGTTCCCGGGGCTGAAGCTTTCTTT. It specifies CASSQVPGAEAFF.